Given below is one TCR beta chain in context. Its cognate antigen is unknown. This entry is derived from a study of identifying expanded T cells in peripheral blood. Study-level findings and limits: Across healthy donors, higher total template counts meant significantly greater roughly two-week count variance. Differentially abundant clones: 0.95 to 1.5 between replicates, just under 17 at about two weeks, 19 at four.

The protocol was immunoSEQ multiplex PCR, while the TCRdb copy is restricted to in-frame clones and leaves out a portion. The table lists under 150,000 clones, less than 90% of them singletons. The sequence was collected from a person aged 18-69 years in good health. The material sequenced was blood.

CDR3: CASSSPAVSALHF. The CDR3 nucleotides read TGTGCCAGCAGCTCCCCGGCAGTTTCGGCCCTCCACTTT. The rearrangement uses TRBV11-2 and TRBJ1-6; D ambiguous. In germline, CDR1 is SGHAT, CDR2 FQNNGV. The CDR3 extends over 13 amino acids. V was trimmed by 4 bases and J by 14 bases, leaving 15 bases between them.